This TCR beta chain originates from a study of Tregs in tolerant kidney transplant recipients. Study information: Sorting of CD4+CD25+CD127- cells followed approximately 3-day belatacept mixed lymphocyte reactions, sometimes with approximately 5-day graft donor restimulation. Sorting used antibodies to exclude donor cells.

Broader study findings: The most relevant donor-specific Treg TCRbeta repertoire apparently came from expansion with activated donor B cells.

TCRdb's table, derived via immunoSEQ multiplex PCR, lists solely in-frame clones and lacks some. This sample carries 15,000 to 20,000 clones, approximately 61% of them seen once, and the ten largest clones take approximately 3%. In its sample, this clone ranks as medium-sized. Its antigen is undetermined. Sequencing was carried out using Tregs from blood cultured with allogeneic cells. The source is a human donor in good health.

As DNA, the CDR3 is TGTGCCAGCTCGCTAACCCAGGGACAGGGCTACGAGCAGTACTTC. It encodes CASSLTQGQGYEQYF. This chain connects TRBV18 to TRBJ2-7, with TRBD1 identical over 9 bases. With 6 bases clipped from V and 3 bases from J, the junction kept 9 bases outside the gene matches. The CDR3 covers 15 residues. Germline CDR1 KGHSH, CDR2 LQKENI.